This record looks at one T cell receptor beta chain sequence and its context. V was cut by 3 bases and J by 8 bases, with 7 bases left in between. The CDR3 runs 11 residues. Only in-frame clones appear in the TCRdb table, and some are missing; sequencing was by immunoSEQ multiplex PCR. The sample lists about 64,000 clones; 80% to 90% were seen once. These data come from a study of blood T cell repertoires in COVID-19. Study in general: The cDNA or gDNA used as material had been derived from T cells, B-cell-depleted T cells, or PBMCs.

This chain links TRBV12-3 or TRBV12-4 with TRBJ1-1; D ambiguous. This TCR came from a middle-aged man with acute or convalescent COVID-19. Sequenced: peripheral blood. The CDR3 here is CASSLGREAFF. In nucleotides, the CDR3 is TGTGCCAGCAGTTTGGGCAGGGAAGCTTTCTTT.